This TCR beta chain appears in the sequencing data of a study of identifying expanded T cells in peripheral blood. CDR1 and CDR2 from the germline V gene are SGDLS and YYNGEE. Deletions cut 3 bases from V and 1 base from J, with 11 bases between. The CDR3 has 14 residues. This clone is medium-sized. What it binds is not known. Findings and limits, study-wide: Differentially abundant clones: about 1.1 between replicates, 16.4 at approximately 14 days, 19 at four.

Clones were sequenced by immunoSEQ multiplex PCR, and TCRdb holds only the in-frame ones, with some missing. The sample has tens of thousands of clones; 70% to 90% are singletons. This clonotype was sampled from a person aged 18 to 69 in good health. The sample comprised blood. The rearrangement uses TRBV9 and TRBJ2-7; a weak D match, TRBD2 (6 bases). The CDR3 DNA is TGTGCCAGCAGCGCGGGACTGCTTTCCTACGAGCAGTACTTC. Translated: CASSAGLLSYEQYF.